The present T cell receptor (beta chain) was sequenced within a study of cytomegalovirus exposure and HLA in healthy donors. On the study more broadly: Of the donors genotyped, several hundred in all, about 82% fell in the Caucasian-associated ancestry cluster.

On this clone: Its antigen is not identified.

Vbeta (60) and Jbeta (13) primers were used in the PCR. Data came from immunoSEQ multiplex PCR; TCRdb stores just in-frame clones and leaves some out. The sample shows about 57,000 clones, around 83% of them seen only once. The CDR3 is 14 residues long. Per the germline V gene, CDR1 is SGHRS and CDR2 is YFSETQ. V was cut by 0 bases and J by 0 bases, with 7 bases left in between. Donors sampled were nominally healthy, though unrecorded immune exposures were likely. Study results and limitations: The authors judged a highly shared variant cluster likely a sequencing artifact. The study had only CMV serostatus as immune exposure information.

This clonotype originated in a man in his thirties or forties in good health and CMV-seronegative. This chain uses TRBV5-1 with TRBJ2-7; D might be TRBD1 (6 bases). The source material was PBMCs. CDR3: CASSLEGGSYEQYF. The DNA of the CDR3 is TGCGCCAGCAGCTTGGAAGGGGGCTCCTACGAGCAGTACTTC.